Here is one TCR beta chain with its context. What it recognizes is unknown. This sample is part of a study of T cell responses to AZD1222 COVID-19 vaccine. With 0 bases removed from V and 4 bases from J, the gap between germline ends came to 7 bases. Germline-derived CDR1 and CDR2 are LGHDT and YNNKEL (reference sequence). This CDR3 has 14 residues. Study-wide results and caveats: Vaccine-related CD4 TCRs covered spike, predominating at 160-218 and 743-854.

Some clones are missing from TCRdb's copy, which holds only in-frame ones; the method was immunoSEQ multiplex PCR. This table has some 80,000 clones, approximately 80% appearing once. The origin of this receptor is an adult who received the MenACWY meningococcal vaccine as a control. Sample: peripheral blood, taken 28 days after the second dose of the MenACWY control vaccine. The chain links TRBV3-1 (or the pseudogene TRBV3-2) to TRBJ1-5; D ambiguous. The CDR3 here is CASSQEYGNQPQHF. CDR3 nucleotide sequence: TGTGCCAGCAGCCAAGAGTATGGGAATCAGCCCCAGCATTTT.